A single sample gave rise to the 3 T cell receptor beta chains below, sequenced in a study of shared clonotypes between healthy human individuals (TCRdb year 2020). CD8 naive samples consisted of CD45RO-negative cells that were positively selected for CCR7, yielding a CD45RA+CCR7+ population without TemRA cells. Library prep was done by the immunoSEQ multiplex PCR assay. As stored in TCRdb, this immuneACCESS dataset retains in-frame rearrangements with V and J assigned. A fraction of the clones does not appear; measured against another copy, unresolved V genes explain less than half of the discrepancy, and the remainder lacks a known reason. This sample comprises over 2,000,000 clones, approximately 92% of them detected only once. 1.5% to 2% of the sample goes to the ten largest clones. The source material was naive CD8+ T cells from PBMCs. The cell subset or site label corresponds to: CD45RA+CCR7+. The origin of the receptors is a man aged 18 to 30 in good health. Some clones in this sample may be carry-over from other donors' samples.

The chain has TRBV10-3 and TRBJ2-5; possibly TRBD2 for D (6 bases). V was clipped by 3 bases and J by 2 bases, with 13 bases between them. The CDR3 covers 15 residues. Germline V gene lookup returns CDR1 ENHRY and CDR2 SYGVKD. In DNA form, the CDR3 reads TGTGCCATCAGTGACCCGGGACTCAGGCAAGAGACCCAGTACTTC. This codes for CAISDPGLRQETQYF.

The V call is TRBV2, the J call TRBJ2-7; D is possibly TRBD2 (6 bases). V lost 8 bases, J lost 6 bases, and 17 bases lay in between. There are 13 residues in the CDR3. Germline values: CDR1 SNHLY, CDR2 FYNNEI. The DNA of the CDR3 is TGTGCCAGCGCCCTTACTCCCGGGGGCGAGCAGTACTTC. Translated: CASALTPGGEQYF.

This chain joins TRBV6-1 and TRBJ1-1; 11 bases align to TRBD1. Trimming at V came to 5 bases and at J to 5 bases, leaving 7 bases not matched to a gene. CDR1 and CDR2 (germline): MNHNS, SASEGT. The CDR3 spans 15 residues. The CDR3 reads CASSKTGTGGTEAFF. The DNA for the CDR3 is TGTGCCAGCAGTAAAACCGGGACAGGGGGGACTGAAGCTTTCTTT.